The entry that follows covers one T cell receptor (beta chain) sequence. As yet, its antigen is unknown. The data originate from a study of cytomegalovirus exposure and HLA in healthy donors. General study points: Cytomegalovirus association was assigned to approximately 180 TCR beta chains. V- and J-gene trimming in TCR beta was tied to a missense DCLRE1C variant by an analysis performed later. TCR sequences were mostly rare, though some public TCRs occurred in many donors.

A multiplex PCR was run with 60 Vbeta primers and 13 Jbeta primers. Sequencing used immunoSEQ multiplex PCR; TCRdb keeps in-frame clones, though not all of them. This sample has approximately 150,000 clones, with approximately 71% found just once. V gave up 6 bases and J gave up 6 bases, with 17 bases separating them. The CDR3 extends over 15 amino acids. Germline CDR1 MGHRA, CDR2 YSYEKL. The J gene is TRBJ2-2, the V gene TRBV4-1; possible D gene TRBD1, 7 bases. The clonotype originates from a woman aged 18-30 years in good health and CMV-seropositive. The sequencing input was PBMCs. The CDR3 DNA sequence: TGCGCCAGCAGACGCGGACAGGAGGGTCCCGGGGAGCTGTTTTTT. This encodes CASRRGQEGPGELFF.